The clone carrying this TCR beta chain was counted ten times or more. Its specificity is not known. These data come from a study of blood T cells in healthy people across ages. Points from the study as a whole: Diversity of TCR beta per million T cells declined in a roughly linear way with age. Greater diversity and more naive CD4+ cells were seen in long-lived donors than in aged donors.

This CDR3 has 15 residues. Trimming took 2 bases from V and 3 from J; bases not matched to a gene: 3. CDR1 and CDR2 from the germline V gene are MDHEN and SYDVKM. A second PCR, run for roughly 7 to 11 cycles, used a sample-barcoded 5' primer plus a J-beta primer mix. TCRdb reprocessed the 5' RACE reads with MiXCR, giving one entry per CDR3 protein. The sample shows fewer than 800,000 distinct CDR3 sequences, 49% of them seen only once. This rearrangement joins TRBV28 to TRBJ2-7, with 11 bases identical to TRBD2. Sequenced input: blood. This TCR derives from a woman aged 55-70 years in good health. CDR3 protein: CASSLPSGRIYEQYF. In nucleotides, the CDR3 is TGTGCCAGCAGTTTACCTAGCGGGAGGATCTACGAGCAGTACTTC.